Below are 12 T cell receptor beta chains sequenced from a single sample in a study of cytomegalovirus exposure and HLA in healthy donors. The PCR used 60 Vbeta and 13 Jbeta primers. Sequencing was performed with immunoSEQ multiplex PCR; in TCRdb, only in-frame clones are kept and a portion is missing. The profile shows about 190,000 clones, 77% of them singletons. The sample was PBMCs. The receptors come from a woman in her thirties in good health and CMV-seropositive.

This clone appeared a single time. The rearrangement joins TRBV4-3 to TRBJ2-4; tentative D call: TRBD1 (6 bases). Germline V gives CDR1 LGHNA, CDR2 YSLEER. The V and J ends lost 0 bases and 0 bases respectively, with 9 bases between them. The CDR3 covers 16 residues. For the CDR3, the DNA is TGCGCCAGCAGCCAAGATCTCAGGGGAGCCAAAAACATTCAGTACTTC. It is translated as CASSQDLRGAKNIQYF.

This clone occurred a few times. The rearrangement links TRBV14 to TRBJ2-1; D is unclear. Trimming took 2 bases from V and 2 from J, leaving 10 bases between them. This CDR3 is 15 amino acids long. The V gene's germline CDR1 is SGHDN and CDR2 FVKESK. The CDR3 nucleotides read TGTGCCAGCAGCCAATCGGCGCAGGCCTACAATGAGCAGTTCTTC. Translating it yields CASSQSAQAYNEQFF.

The rearrangement joins TRBV6-5 to TRBJ1-5, with TRBD1 matching 7 bases. Germline trimming cut 4 bases from V and 3 bases from J; bases unmatched to any gene: 9. Germline CDR1 and CDR2: MNHEY and SVGAGI. The CDR3 consists of 16 residues. The CDR3 loop reads CASSSWAGTANQPQHF. As DNA, the CDR3 is TGTGCCAGCAGTTCTTGGGCAGGGACAGCCAATCAGCCCCAGCATTTT.

This clone was picked up a small number of times. The CDR3 loop reads CASSLRNRGRTEQFF. The CDR3 DNA reads TGTGCCAGCAGCTTGAGGAACAGGGGCCGGACTGAGCAGTTCTTC. The chain links TRBV5-6 to TRBJ2-1, with 7 bases identical to TRBD1. J gave up 9 bases and V 1 base, and 10 bases lay outside the gene matches. CDR3 length: 15 residues. Germline-derived CDR1 and CDR2 are SGHDT and YYEEEE.

V usage is TRBV19 and J usage is TRBJ2-1; 8 nucleotides match TRBD2. The germline gives CDR1 LNHDA, CDR2 SQIVND (reference sequence). CDR3 size: 15 residues. Germline trimming cut 6 bases from V and 2 bases from J; bases unmatched to any gene: 6. The CDR3 DNA reads as TGTGCCAGTAGCGGGGGGGGGATGACCTACAATGAGCAGTTCTTC. This encodes CASSGGGMTYNEQFF.

V gene TRBV11-2 combines with J gene TRBJ2-1, with 11 bases identical to TRBD2. This CDR3 spans 18 amino acids. Germline V CDR1 and CDR2: SGHAT, FQNNGV. V was pared by 3 bases and J by 0 bases, with 7 bases of the junction left unmatched. This CDR3 is CASSFASGRWSSYNEQFF. DNA of the CDR3: TGTGCCAGCAGCTTTGCTAGCGGGAGGTGGAGCTCCTACAATGAGCAGTTCTTC.

The chain has TRBV5-1 and TRBJ2-1; 7 nucleotides match TRBD1. The CDR3 sequence is 14 residues long. Trimming removed 0 bases from V and 12 bases from J; junction bases left unmatched: 9. CDR1 is SGHRS and CDR2 is YFSETQ in the germline V gene. The chain's CDR3 is CASSLGQGPLTQFF. The CDR3 DNA reads TGCGCCAGCAGCTTGGGACAGGGCCCCCTCACGCAGTTCTTC.

The chain is built from TRBV5-1 and TRBJ2-2; weak D call: TRBD2 (5 bases). The germline V and J ends were trimmed by 0 bases and 7 bases, with 13 bases remaining between them. CDR1 and CDR2 (germline): SGHRS, YFSETQ. This CDR3 comprises 15 residues. CDR3 in amino acids: CASSLAPGSGGELFF. CDR3 in DNA: TGCGCCAGCAGCTTGGCGCCGGGGTCAGGCGGGGAGCTGTTTTTT.

V and J are TRBV5-4 and TRBJ2-4; the match to TRBD1 covers 7 bases. V lost 0 bases, J lost 9 bases, and 15 bases stayed unmatched. Germline V CDR1 and CDR2: SGHNT, YYREEE (reference sequence). CDR3 size: 17 residues. The CDR3 coding sequence is TGTGCCAGCAGCTTGGGAGGGCGCAGGGGGACCGTAGGCATTCAGTACTTC. This gives the protein CASSLGGRRGTVGIQYF.

The V and J genes are TRBV19 and TRBJ1-1; 7 bases agree with TRBD1. Germline values: CDR1 LNHDA, CDR2 SQIVND (reference sequence). The V segment lost 5 bases and the J segment 1 base; nucleotides outside the gene matches: 13. The CDR3 extends over 17 amino acids. The CDR3 here is CASSPLREGTANTEAFF. CDR3 nucleotides: TGTGCCAGTAGTCCCCTAAGGGAAGGGACAGCGAACACTGAAGCTTTCTTT.

This chain connects TRBV2 to TRBJ1-1; a possible D gene is TRBD1 (5 bases). The CDR3 extends over 13 amino acids. Germline loops: CDR1 SNHLY, CDR2 FYNNEI. V gave up 3 bases and J gave up 6 bases, with 11 bases separating them. The CDR3 coding sequence is TGTGCCAGCAGTGATGGGTGGGGCTCTGAAGCTTTCTTT. The encoded protein is CASSDGWGSEAFF.

This chain joins TRBV28 and TRBJ2-7; possible D gene TRBD2, 5 bases. V was cut by 2 bases and J by 7 bases, with 18 bases left in between. The V gene's germline CDR1 is MDHEN and CDR2 SYDVKM. The CDR3 spans 15 residues. CDR3 in amino acids: CASSLGSTSSGEQYF. CDR3 sequence (DNA): TGTGCCAGCAGTTTAGGAAGCACGTCGTCGGGGGAGCAGTACTTC.